This passage covers 28 T cell receptor beta chains from one sample sequenced in a study of blood T cells in healthy people across ages. Alongside a J-beta primer mix, a sample-barcoded 5' primer served in a second PCR lasting about 7 to 12 cycles. MiXCR was run by TCRdb on the 5' RACE reads, yielding one entry per CDR3 protein. Among more than 900,000 distinct CDR3 sequences listed, roughly 28% were seen once. Another study also made use of these data, one on T cells of mothers and their children.

Input material: blood. The source is a woman between 40 and 50 years old in good health.

There are a few counts of this clonotype. This sequence joins TRBV28 and TRBJ1-1; unclear D gene. Germline CDR1 MDHEN, CDR2 SYDVKM. Trimming shortened V by 2 bases and J by 0 bases, and 10 bases separated the two germline ends. The CDR3 extends over 15 amino acids. The CDR3 region has the DNA TGTGCCAGCAGTTTAGATCACTACTTGAACACTGAAGCTTTCTTT. It translates to CASSLDHYLNTEAFF.

The rearrangement links TRBV2 to TRBJ1-2; possible D gene TRBD1, 5 bases. The CDR3 is 14 amino acids. The ends were cut back, 4 bases at V and 2 bases at J, with 11 bases in the middle. CDR1 and CDR2 (germline): SNHLY, FYNNEI. The CDR3 protein is CASSVRGGNYGYTF. The CDR3 region has the DNA TGTGCCAGCAGTGTTCGGGGGGGAAACTATGGCTACACCTTC. The variable domain in full, completed from reference TRBV2 and TRBJ1-2, reads EPEVTQTPSHQVTQMGQEVILRCVPISNHLYFYWYRQILGQKVEFLVSFYNNEISEKSEIFDDQFSVERPDGSNFTLKIRSTKLEDSAMYFCASSVRGGNYGYTFGSGTRLTVV.

The DNA of the CDR3 is TGTGCCAGCAACAGGGCCACCTACAATGAGCAGTACTTC. Translated: CASNRATYNEQYF. The chain uses TRBV2 and TRBJ2-1, with a tentative D call TRBD1 (6 bases). The last part of the DNA fits TRBJ2-7 better; the J call may be wrong. The CDR3 is 13 amino acids. Per the germline V gene, CDR1 is SNHLY and CDR2 is FYNNEI.

This clonotype was observed a few times. The V gene is TRBV30, the J gene TRBJ2-5; a weak D match, TRBD2 (5 bases). Germline CDR1 reads GTSNPN; CDR2 reads SVGIG (reference sequence). The V and J ends lost 3 bases and 2 bases respectively, with 7 bases between them. This CDR3 has 12 amino acids. The CDR3 protein is CAWSRGQETQYF. CDR3 nucleotides: TGTGCCTGGAGCCGGGGACAAGAGACCCAGTACTTC.

This clonotype has just a few counts. This chain connects TRBV20-1 to TRBJ2-3; 10 bases match TRBD2. V shed 5 bases, J shed 4 bases, and the junction held 15 bases outside the gene matches. Germline CDR1 and CDR2: DFQATT and SNEGSKA (reference sequence). CDR3 length: 17 residues. The CDR3 here is CSAPSLAGAGRADTQYF. The DNA for the CDR3 is TGCAGTGCTCCCTCCCTAGCGGGGGCGGGGAGGGCAGATACGCAGTATTTT.

The chain joins TRBV20-1 to TRBJ2-4, with TRBD2 matching over 9 bases. Germline loops: CDR1 DFQATT, CDR2 SNEGSKA (reference sequence). After removal of 0 bases from V and 13 bases from J, the junction contained 13 bases not matched to a gene. The CDR3 contains 15 residues. For the CDR3, the DNA is TGCAGTGCTAGAGAACAGCGGGGGGCCGGAAATGAGCAGTACTTC. It encodes CSAREQRGAGNEQYF.

This clonotype was seen repeatedly, ten times or more. For the CDR3, the DNA is TGTGCCAGCAGTTTACGACAGTCCAGATCCTACGAGCAGTACTTC. Residues: CASSLRQSRSYEQYF. The V call is TRBV27, the J call TRBJ2-7; D possibly corresponds to TRBD1 (5 bases). Germline values: CDR1 MNHEY, CDR2 SMNVEV (reference sequence). The CDR3 is made up of 15 amino acids. V lost 2 bases and J 1 base, leaving 12 bases between the germline ends.

This clonotype was found many times. This sequence joins TRBV24-1 and TRBJ2-3; D might be TRBD2 (5 bases). The CDR3 has 11 residues. Germline V gene data show CDR1 as KGHDR and CDR2 as SFDVKD. Trimming stripped 5 bases from V and 6 bases from J, with 5 bases between. CDR3 amino acids: CATSAGDTQYF. CDR3 nucleotide sequence: TGTGCCACCAGTGCGGGGGATACGCAGTATTTT.

The genes are TRBV27 and TRBJ2-1; 7 positions match TRBD2. The CDR3 is 14 amino acids. The germline CDR1 and CDR2 sequences are MNHEY and SMNVEV (reference sequence). V shed 6 bases, J shed 7 bases, and the junction held 9 bases outside the gene matches. CDR3: CASRVAGLINEQFF. CDR3 DNA sequence: TGTGCCAGCAGGGTAGCGGGCCTCATTAATGAGCAGTTCTTC.

The CDR3 DNA follows: TGCGCCAGCAGCTTGGGACAGGTGGAGGGCTACACCTTC. Translating gives CASSLGQVEGYTF. The chain recombines TRBV5-1 with TRBJ1-2; D possibly corresponds to TRBD1 (6 bases). Germline V CDR1 and CDR2: SGHRS, YFSETQ. V was cut by 0 bases and J by 8 bases, with 11 bases left in between. The length of the CDR3 is 13 residues.

This clonotype showed up many times. The V gene is TRBV7-2, the J gene TRBJ2-5; maybe TRBD2 (5 bases). The germline V gene has CDR1 SGHTA and CDR2 FQGNSA. CDR3 length: 12 amino acids. The V end lost 3 bases, the J end lost 4 bases, and 6 bases lay between the germline ends. The CDR3 is CASSFSAETQYF. CDR3 DNA: TGTGCCAGCAGCTTTAGCGCAGAGACCCAGTACTTC.

The chain links TRBV7-2 to TRBJ2-4; either TRBD1 or TRBD2 may supply D (6 bases each). Germline values: CDR1 SGHTA, CDR2 FQGNSA. This CDR3 comprises 13 residues. V lost 5 bases to trimming and J lost 9 bases, with 14 bases between them. In nucleotides, the CDR3 is TGTGCCAGCAGCCCCCAGGGGAGGAGCATTCAGTACTTC. This codes for CASSPQGRSIQYF.

This clonotype was detected many times. The chain couples TRBV10-3 to TRBJ2-7; perhaps TRBD2 as D (6 bases). This CDR3 has 13 residues. CDR1 and CDR2 (germline): ENHRY, SYGVKD. V was shortened by 4 bases and J by 6 bases, with 13 bases between the two germline ends. The chain's CDR3 is CAISGQKGGEQYF. The CDR3 nucleotides read TGTGCCATCAGTGGGCAAAAGGGAGGCGAGCAGTACTTC.

This clonotype was seen at least ten times. The gene calls are TRBV10-3 and TRBJ2-7, with 7 bases aligning to TRBD1. Germline CDR1 and CDR2: ENHRY and SYGVKD. The CDR3 consists of 14 residues. V lost 6 bases, J lost 2 bases, and 7 bases stayed unmatched. Here the CDR3 reads CAISGTATTYEQYF. Here the CDR3 DNA reads TGTGCCATCAGCGGGACAGCCACCACCTACGAGCAGTACTTC.

This clonotype was found many times. V and J are TRBV20-1 and TRBJ2-1; D perhaps matches TRBD1 (6 bases). Germline V gene data show CDR1 as DFQATT and CDR2 as SNEGSKA (reference sequence). Trimming took 3 bases from V and 10 from J, leaving 13 bases between them. This CDR3 is built from 12 residues. This CDR3 is CSASRQVREQFF. The CDR3 region has the DNA TGCAGTGCTAGCCGACAGGTTCGGGAGCAGTTCTTC.

This clonotype was picked up a small number of times. V and J are TRBV28 and TRBJ2-7; perhaps TRBD1 as D (6 bases). V shed 3 bases and J shed 4 bases, with 13 bases lying between them. CDR3 length equals 14 residues. Germline CDR1 is MDHEN and CDR2 is SYDVKM. Written as DNA, the CDR3 is TGTGCCAGCAGTTTGCGACAGGAGACTTACGAGCAGTACTTC. Translating it yields CASSLRQETYEQYF.

In this sample, this clonotype turned up a few times. The chain employs TRBV28 and TRBJ1-2, with TRBD1 as a possible D gene (6 bases). From germline, CDR1 is MDHEN and CDR2 SYDVKM. The CDR3 length is 13 residues. Trimming left V 6 bases short and J 3 bases short, with 11 bases between. The CDR3 loop is CASRKGGYYGYTF. The CDR3 DNA reads as TGTGCCAGCAGAAAGGGGGGGTACTATGGCTACACCTTC.

The gene calls are TRBV9 and TRBJ2-3, with D possibly being TRBD1 (6 bases). CDR3 length equals 15 residues. V lost 3 bases, J lost 2 bases, and 13 bases lay in between. Germline V gene data show CDR1 as SGDLS and CDR2 as YYNGEE. CDR3: CASSGTGFFTDTQYF. DNA of the CDR3: TGTGCCAGCAGCGGCACAGGGTTTTTCACAGATACGCAGTATTTT.

This clonotype was recorded many times. The chain is built from TRBV7-2 and TRBJ1-2, with no clear D. The germline CDR1 and CDR2 sequences are SGHTA and FQGNSA. V lost 6 bases to trimming and J lost 0 bases, with 8 bases between them. The CDR3 loop spans 13 amino acids. Here the CDR3 reads CASRISANYGYTF. The CDR3 nucleotides read TGTGCCAGCAGAATAAGTGCTAACTATGGCTACACCTTC. Supplemented by reference TRBV7-2 and TRBJ1-2, the full variable domain reads GAGVSQSPSNKVTEKGKDVELRCDPISGHTALYWYRQSLGQGLEFLIYFQGNSAPDKSGLPSDRFSAERTGGSVSTLTIQRTQQEDSAVYLCASRISANYGYTFGSGTRLTVV.

This clonotype was detected only a few times. The chain has TRBV6-1 and TRBJ1-1, with D unclear. The CDR3 is 15 residues long. With 0 bases removed from V and 1 base from J, the gap between germline ends came to 9 bases. Germline-derived CDR1 and CDR2 are MNHNS and SASEGT. CDR3 nucleotides: TGTGCCAGCAGTGAAGCGAGCACGGGGAACACTGAAGCTTTCTTT. Its translation is CASSEASTGNTEAFF.

V is TRBV28 and J is TRBJ1-2; no definite D call. V gave up 8 bases and J gave up 8 bases, with 12 bases separating them. The CDR3 sequence is 11 residues long. The V gene's germline CDR1 is MDHEN and CDR2 SYDVKM. CDR3 residues: CASGPVDGYTF. The DNA of the CDR3 is TGTGCCAGCGGTCCCGTAGACGGCTACACCTTC.

The CDR3 loop is CASRADRCNEQYF. The DNA of the CDR3 is TGTGCCAGCAGGGCTGACCGGTGCAATGAGCAGTACTTC. This sequence joins TRBV2 and TRBJ2-4, with unresolved D. CDR3 length: 13 residues. Germline V gene sequence: CDR1 SNHLY, CDR2 FYNNEI. Between the trimmed V and J ends, which lost 6 bases and 13 bases, there was a span of 19 bases.

The J gene is TRBJ1-4, the V gene TRBV20-1, with D hard to call. The CDR3 has 12 residues. Germline CDR1 reads DFQATT; CDR2 reads SNEGSKA (reference sequence). V was cut by 0 bases and J by 5 bases, with 4 bases left in between. The CDR3: CSARDVNEKLFF. The CDR3 coding sequence is TGCAGTGCTAGAGATGTGAATGAAAAACTGTTTTTT.

There are a few counts of this clonotype. This sequence joins TRBV14 and TRBJ2-3; D is undetermined. The V and J ends lost 4 bases and 2 bases respectively, with 7 bases between them. The germline gives CDR1 SGHDN, CDR2 FVKESK. The CDR3 covers 13 residues. CDR3 nucleotides: TGTGCCAGCAGCCGACTGACCACAGATACGCAGTATTTT. As protein: CASSRLTTDTQYF.

This clonotype was counted ten times or more. The rearrangement joins TRBV28 to TRBJ1-2; D gene unclear. Trimming cost V 6 bases and J 7 bases, with 12 bases left between them. CDR1 is MDHEN, CDR2 SYDVKM, per germline. This CDR3 comprises 12 residues. The CDR3 sequence: CASSSHPSGYTF. CDR3 in DNA: TGTGCCAGCAGCTCCCACCCGTCTGGCTACACCTTC.

This clonotype was recorded at least ten times. V is TRBV5-1 and J is TRBJ2-6; 8 bases are a match to TRBD1. CDR1 and CDR2 (germline): SGHRS, YFSETQ. This CDR3 region has 17 residues. After removal of 4 bases from V and 0 bases from J, the junction contained 6 bases not matched to a gene. In DNA form, the CDR3 reads TGCGCCAGCAGCCGCGGGACAGGCAGCTCTGGGGCCAACGTCCTGACTTTC. This encodes CASSRGTGSSGANVLTF.

This chain joins TRBV5-5 and TRBJ1-4; TRBD1 is a possible D gene (6 bases). There are 14 residues in the CDR3. V was shortened by 6 bases and J by 7 bases, with 16 bases between the two germline ends. Looked up from germline, CDR1 is SGHKS and CDR2 is YYEKEE (reference sequence). The CDR3 sequence: CASKAGTRGEKLFF. For the CDR3, the DNA is TGTGCCAGCAAAGCCGGGACCAGGGGTGAAAAACTGTTTTTT. Full variable domain (remainder filled in from reference TRBV5-5 and TRBJ1-4): DAGVTQSPTHLIKTRGQQVTLRCSPISGHKSVSWYQQVLGQGPQFIFQYYEKEERGRGNFPDRFSARQFPNYSSELNVNALLLGDSALYLCASKAGTRGEKLFFGSGTQLSVL.

This clonotype has a handful of counts. This chain links TRBV20-1 with TRBJ1-1; no reliable D call. V dropped 7 bases and J dropped 1 base, with 10 bases sitting between them. Germline V gives CDR1 DFQATT, CDR2 SNEGSKA (reference sequence). The CDR3 covers 12 residues. This CDR3 reads CSVRPGNTEAFF. The CDR3 DNA sequence: TGCAGTGTTCGCCCAGGGAACACTGAAGCTTTCTTT.